This is a list of T cell receptor beta chains from one sample in a study of T cells after posttransplantation cyclophosphamide. Method: immunoSEQ multiplex PCR; TCRdb's copy keeps in-frame clones and lacks some. The repertoire has 20,000 to 25,000 clones, roughly 70% of them found once; the top ten carry 0.6% to 0.75%. The source material was memory CD4+ T cells sorted from PBMCs. The receptors shown here come from a woman in her fifties or sixties in good health, CMV-negative, and a related stem cell transplant donor. The conserved cysteine and the conserved F or W are not part of the CDR3 here. Fields, in order: J gene, D gene, V gene, CDR3 protein. D genes are given only for firm matches.

j_gene: TRBJ1-1; d_gene: .; v_gene: TRBV7-2; CDR3aa: ASSLSGVRTEAF
j_gene: TRBJ2-1; d_gene: TRBD2; v_gene: TRBV7-2; CDR3aa: ASSLARGGAGEQF
j_gene: TRBJ1-1; d_gene: .; v_gene: TRBV7-2; CDR3aa: ASSLGDTGFVEAF
j_gene: TRBJ1-2; d_gene: .; v_gene: TRBV6-4; CDR3aa: ASSAGREYGYT
j_gene: TRBJ2-7; d_gene: TRBD2; v_gene: TRBV5-1; CDR3aa: ASSLNSAGLSYEQY
j_gene: TRBJ2-3; d_gene: .; v_gene: TRBV7-3; CDR3aa: ASSLTGIGQGSTDTQY
j_gene: TRBJ2-7; d_gene: .; v_gene: TRBV5-1; CDR3aa: ASSLGGGGRSEQY
j_gene: TRBJ1-5; d_gene: .; v_gene: TRBV6-1; CDR3aa: ASSVKGGGQPQH
j_gene: TRBJ2-1; d_gene: TRBD2; v_gene: TRBV5-4; CDR3aa: ASSPSAGGGNEQF
j_gene: TRBJ2-7; d_gene: .; v_gene: TRBV21-1; CDR3aa: ASSKLWVIEGYEQY
j_gene: TRBJ2-5; d_gene: .; v_gene: TRBV21-1; CDR3aa: ASPTSGLAGGLLKETQY
j_gene: TRBJ2-5; d_gene: TRBD1; v_gene: TRBV5-1; CDR3aa: ASRDRGVSETQY
j_gene: TRBJ1-1; d_gene: TRBD1; v_gene: TRBV27; CDR3aa: ASSSPSGTENTEAF
j_gene: TRBJ2-5; d_gene: .; v_gene: TRBV2; CDR3aa: AGGRPETQY
j_gene: TRBJ1-1; d_gene: TRBD1; v_gene: TRBV11-2; CDR3aa: ASSLLGQGEAF
j_gene: TRBJ1-5; d_gene: .; v_gene: TRBV27; CDR3aa: ASRPLLGASNQPQH
j_gene: TRBJ2-5; d_gene: TRBD1; v_gene: TRBV5-1; CDR3aa: ASRGGFQETQY
j_gene: TRBJ2-1; d_gene: TRBD2; v_gene: TRBV7-3; CDR3aa: ASSRSGSGSYNEQF
j_gene: TRBJ2-2; d_gene: TRBD1; v_gene: TRBV5-1; CDR3aa: ASSSPGQFTGELF
j_gene: TRBJ2-7; d_gene: TRBD2; v_gene: TRBV10-3; CDR3aa: AISVSLAAYEQY
j_gene: TRBJ2-5; d_gene: .; v_gene: TRBV9; CDR3aa: ASSVVGYQETQY
j_gene: TRBJ2-1; d_gene: TRBD2; v_gene: TRBV30; CDR3aa: AWSGLAGDEQF
j_gene: TRBJ1-6; d_gene: TRBD1; v_gene: TRBV6-4; CDR3aa: ASSPPGQFNSPLH
j_gene: TRBJ1-2; d_gene: .; v_gene: TRBV5-6; CDR3aa: ASTFDRRGYT